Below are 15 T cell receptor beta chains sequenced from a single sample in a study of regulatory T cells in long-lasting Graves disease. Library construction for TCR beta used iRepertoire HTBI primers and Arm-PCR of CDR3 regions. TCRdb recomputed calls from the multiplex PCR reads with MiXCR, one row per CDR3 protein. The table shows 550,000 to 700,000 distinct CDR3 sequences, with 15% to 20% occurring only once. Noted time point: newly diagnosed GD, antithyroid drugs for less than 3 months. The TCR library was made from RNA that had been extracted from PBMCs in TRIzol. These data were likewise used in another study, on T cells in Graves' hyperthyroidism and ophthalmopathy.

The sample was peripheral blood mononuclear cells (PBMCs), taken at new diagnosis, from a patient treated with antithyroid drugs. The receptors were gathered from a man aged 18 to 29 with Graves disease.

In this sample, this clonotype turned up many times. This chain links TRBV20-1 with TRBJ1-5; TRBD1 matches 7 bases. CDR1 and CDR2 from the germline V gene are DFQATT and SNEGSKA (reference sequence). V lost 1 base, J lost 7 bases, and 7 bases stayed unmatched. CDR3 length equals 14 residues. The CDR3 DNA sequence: TGCAGTGCTAGAGTAAACAGGGGAGAACAGCCCCAGCATTTT. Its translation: CSARVNRGEQPQHF.

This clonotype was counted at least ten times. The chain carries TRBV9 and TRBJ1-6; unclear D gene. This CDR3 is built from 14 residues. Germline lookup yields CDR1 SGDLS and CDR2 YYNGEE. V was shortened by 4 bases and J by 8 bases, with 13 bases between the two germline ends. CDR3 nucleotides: TGTGCCAGCAGCACCGAGGGCTGGGATTCACCCCTCCACTTT. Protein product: CASSTEGWDSPLHF.

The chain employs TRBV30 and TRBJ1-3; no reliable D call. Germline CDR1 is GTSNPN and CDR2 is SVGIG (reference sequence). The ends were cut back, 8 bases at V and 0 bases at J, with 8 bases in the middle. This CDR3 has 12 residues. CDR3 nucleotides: TGTGCCGGGTGGAGCTCTGGAAACACCATATATTTT. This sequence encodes CAGWSSGNTIYF.

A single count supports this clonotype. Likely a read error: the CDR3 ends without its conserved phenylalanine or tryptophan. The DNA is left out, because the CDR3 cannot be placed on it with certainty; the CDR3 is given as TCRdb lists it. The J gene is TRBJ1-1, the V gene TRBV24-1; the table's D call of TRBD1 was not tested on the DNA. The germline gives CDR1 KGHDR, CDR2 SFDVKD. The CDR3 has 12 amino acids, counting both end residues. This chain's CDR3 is CATSGTGGEAFL.

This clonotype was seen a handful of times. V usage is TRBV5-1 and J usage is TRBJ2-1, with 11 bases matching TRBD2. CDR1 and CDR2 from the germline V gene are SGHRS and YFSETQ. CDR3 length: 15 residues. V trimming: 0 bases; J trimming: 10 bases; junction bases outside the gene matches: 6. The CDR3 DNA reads TGCGCCAGCAGCTTGGGACTAGCGGGATACGAGGAGCAGTTCTTC. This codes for CASSLGLAGYEEQFF.

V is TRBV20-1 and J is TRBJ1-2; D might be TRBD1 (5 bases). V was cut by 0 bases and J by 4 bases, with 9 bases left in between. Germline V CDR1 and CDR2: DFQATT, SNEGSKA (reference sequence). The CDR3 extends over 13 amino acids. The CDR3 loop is CSAREAGSYGYTF. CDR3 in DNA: TGCAGTGCTAGAGAGGCAGGGAGCTATGGCTACACCTTC.

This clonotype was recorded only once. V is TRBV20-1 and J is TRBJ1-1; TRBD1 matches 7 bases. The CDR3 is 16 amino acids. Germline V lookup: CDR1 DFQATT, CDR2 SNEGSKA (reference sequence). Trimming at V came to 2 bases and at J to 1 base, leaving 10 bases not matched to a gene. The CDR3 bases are TGCAGTGCTAGATCCGACAGGGTCATTACGAACACTGAAGCTTTCTTT. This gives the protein CSARSDRVITNTEAFF.

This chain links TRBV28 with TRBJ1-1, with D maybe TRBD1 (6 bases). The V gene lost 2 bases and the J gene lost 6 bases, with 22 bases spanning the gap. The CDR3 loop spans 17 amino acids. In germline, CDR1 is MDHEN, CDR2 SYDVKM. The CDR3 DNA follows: TGTGCCAGCAGTTTAAGGGGGGGGGATAGGGGGTTCGCTGAAGCTTTCTTT. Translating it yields CASSLRGGDRGFAEAFF.

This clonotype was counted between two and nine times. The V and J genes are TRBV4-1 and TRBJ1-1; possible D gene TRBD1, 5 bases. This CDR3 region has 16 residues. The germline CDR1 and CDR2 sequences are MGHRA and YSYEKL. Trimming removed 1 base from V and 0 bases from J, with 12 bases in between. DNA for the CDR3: TGCGCCAGCAGCCAAGGAAGGTTAGGGGTGAACACTGAAGCTTTCTTT. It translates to CASSQGRLGVNTEAFF.

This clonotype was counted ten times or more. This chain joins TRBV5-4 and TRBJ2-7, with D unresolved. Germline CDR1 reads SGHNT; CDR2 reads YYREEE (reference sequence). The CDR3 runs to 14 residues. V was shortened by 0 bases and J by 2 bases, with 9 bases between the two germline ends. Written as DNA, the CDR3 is TGTGCCAGCAGCTTGGAGCGCATAACCTACGAGCAGTACTTC. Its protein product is CASSLERITYEQYF.

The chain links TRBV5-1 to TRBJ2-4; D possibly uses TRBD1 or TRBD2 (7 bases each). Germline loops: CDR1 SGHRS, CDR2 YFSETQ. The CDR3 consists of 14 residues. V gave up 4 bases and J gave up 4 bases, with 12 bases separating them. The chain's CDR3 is CASSPRGGKNIQYF. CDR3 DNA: TGCGCCAGCAGCCCCAGGGGGGGGAAAAACATTCAGTACTTC.

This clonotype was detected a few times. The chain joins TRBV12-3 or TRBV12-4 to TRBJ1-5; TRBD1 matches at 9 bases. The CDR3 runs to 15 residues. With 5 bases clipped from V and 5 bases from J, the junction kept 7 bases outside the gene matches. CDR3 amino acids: CASSPRDRVDQPQHF. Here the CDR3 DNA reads TGTGCCAGCAGTCCCCGGGACAGGGTCGATCAGCCCCAGCATTTT.

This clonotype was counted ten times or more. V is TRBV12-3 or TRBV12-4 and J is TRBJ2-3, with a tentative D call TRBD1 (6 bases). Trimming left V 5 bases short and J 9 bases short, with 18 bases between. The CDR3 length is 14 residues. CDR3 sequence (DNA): TGTGCCAGCAGTCCTCTAACAGGGCTGAAGACGCAGTATTTT. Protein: CASSPLTGLKTQYF.

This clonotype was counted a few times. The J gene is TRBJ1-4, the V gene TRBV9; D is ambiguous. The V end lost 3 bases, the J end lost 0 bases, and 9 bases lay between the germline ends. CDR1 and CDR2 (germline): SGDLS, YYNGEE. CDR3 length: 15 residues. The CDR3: CASSAQISTNEKLFF. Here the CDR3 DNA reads TGTGCCAGCAGCGCACAGATTTCAACTAATGAAAAACTGTTTTTT.

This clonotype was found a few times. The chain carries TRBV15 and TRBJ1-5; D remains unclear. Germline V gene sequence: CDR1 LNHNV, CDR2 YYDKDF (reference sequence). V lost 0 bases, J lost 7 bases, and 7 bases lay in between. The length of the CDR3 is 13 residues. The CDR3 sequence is CATSRDPFQPQHF. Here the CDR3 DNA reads TGTGCCACCAGCAGAGACCCGTTCCAGCCCCAGCATTTT.